This T cell receptor (beta chain) is drawn from a study of Ad26.COV2.S vaccination and SARS-CoV-2 variants. Study-wide results and limits: While placebo recipients had lower spike-specific TCR breadth, vaccine recipients had more. Recipients of vaccine and of placebo showed similar breadth of their non-spike TCR repertoires. There was reportedly substantial breadth in spike-specific CD8+ and CD4+ T cell responses after vaccination. Responses of T cells in total may have been underestimated by the TCR breadth and depth analyses.

CDR1 LNHDA and CDR2 SQIVND come from the germline V gene (reference sequence). The CDR3 is 14 residues long. With 2 bases removed from V and 0 bases from J, the gap between germline ends came to 4 bases. The method was immunoSEQ multiplex PCR; TCRdb's version includes in-frame clones alone and lacks a portion of them. The sample holds 180,000 or so clones, roughly nine tenths seen once. In regard to this clone: Its antigen remains unknown.

This specimen was peripheral blood, taken after recovery from COVID-19. This rearrangement joins TRBV19 to TRBJ1-4; D gene uncertain. The origin of this receptor is a human donor who had recovered from COVID-19. The CDR3 region is CASSITATNEKLFF. The CDR3 region has the DNA TGTGCCAGTAGTATAACAGCAACTAATGAAAAACTGTTTTTT.